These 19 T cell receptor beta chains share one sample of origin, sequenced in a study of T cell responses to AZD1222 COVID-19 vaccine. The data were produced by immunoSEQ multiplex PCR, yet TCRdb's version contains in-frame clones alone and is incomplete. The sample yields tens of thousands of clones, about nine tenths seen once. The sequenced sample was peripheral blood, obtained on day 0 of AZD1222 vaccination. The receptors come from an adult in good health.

CDR3 sequence reads: CASSSQLLRGYTF. In nucleotides, the CDR3 is TGTGCCAGCAGTTCCCAATTACTTCGGGGCTACACCTTC. The chain has TRBV6-5 and TRBJ1-2; D uncertain. The germline V gene encodes CDR1 MNHEY and CDR2 SVGAGI. The CDR3 runs 13 residues. The germline V and J ends were trimmed by 4 bases and 8 bases, with 14 bases remaining between them.

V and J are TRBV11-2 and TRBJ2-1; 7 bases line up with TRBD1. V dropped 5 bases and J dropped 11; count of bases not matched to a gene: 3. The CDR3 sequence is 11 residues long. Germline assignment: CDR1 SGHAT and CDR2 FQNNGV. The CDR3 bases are TGTGCCAGCAGCAAGACAGGGAAGCAGTTCTTC. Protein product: CASSKTGKQFF.

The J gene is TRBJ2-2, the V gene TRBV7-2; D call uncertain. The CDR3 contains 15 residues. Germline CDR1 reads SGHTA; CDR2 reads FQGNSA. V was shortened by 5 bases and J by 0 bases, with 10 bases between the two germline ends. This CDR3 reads CASSPSDTNTGELFF. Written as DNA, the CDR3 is TGTGCCAGCAGCCCTTCGGATACGAACACCGGGGAGCTGTTTTTT.

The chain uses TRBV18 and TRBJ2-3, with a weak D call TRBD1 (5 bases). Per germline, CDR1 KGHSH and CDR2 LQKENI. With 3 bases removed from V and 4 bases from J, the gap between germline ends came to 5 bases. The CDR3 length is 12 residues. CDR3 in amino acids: CASSPRADTQYF. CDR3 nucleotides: TGTGCCAGCTCACCCAGGGCAGATACGCAGTATTTT.

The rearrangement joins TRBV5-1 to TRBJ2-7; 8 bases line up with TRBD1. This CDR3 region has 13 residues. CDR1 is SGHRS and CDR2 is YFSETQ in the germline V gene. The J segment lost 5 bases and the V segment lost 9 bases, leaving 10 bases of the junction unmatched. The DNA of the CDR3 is TGCGCCACGAGCACGGACAGGGTCCACGAGCAGTACTTC. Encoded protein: CATSTDRVHEQYF.

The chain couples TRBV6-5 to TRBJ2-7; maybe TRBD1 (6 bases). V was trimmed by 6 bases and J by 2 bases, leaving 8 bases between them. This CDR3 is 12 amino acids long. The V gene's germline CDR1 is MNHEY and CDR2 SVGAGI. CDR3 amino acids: CASRQGPYEQYF. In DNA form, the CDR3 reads TGTGCCAGCAGACAGGGCCCCTACGAGCAGTACTTC.

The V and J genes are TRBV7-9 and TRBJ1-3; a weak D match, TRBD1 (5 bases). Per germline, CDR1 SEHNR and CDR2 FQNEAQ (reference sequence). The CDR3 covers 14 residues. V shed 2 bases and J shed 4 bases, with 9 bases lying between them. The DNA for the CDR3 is TGTGCCAGCAGCTTATTGGGGCTCGGAAACACCATATATTTT. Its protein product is CASSLLGLGNTIYF.

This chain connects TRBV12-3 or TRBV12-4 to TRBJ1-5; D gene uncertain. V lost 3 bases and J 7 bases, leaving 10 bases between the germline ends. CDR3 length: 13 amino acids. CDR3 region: CASSLTWSQPQHF. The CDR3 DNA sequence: TGTGCCAGCAGTTTGACCTGGTCCCAGCCCCAGCATTTT.

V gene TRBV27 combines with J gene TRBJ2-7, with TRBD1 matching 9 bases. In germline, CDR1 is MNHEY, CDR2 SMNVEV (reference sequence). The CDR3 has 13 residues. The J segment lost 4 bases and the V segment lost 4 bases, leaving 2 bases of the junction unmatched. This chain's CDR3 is CASSSTGGYEQYF. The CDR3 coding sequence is TGTGCCAGCAGTTCGACAGGGGGATACGAGCAGTACTTC.

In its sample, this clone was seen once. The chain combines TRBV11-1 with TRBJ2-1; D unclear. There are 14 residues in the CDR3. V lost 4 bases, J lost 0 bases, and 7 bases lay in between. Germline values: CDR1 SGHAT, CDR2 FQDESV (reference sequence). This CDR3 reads CASSSQSSYNEQFF. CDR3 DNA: TGTGCCAGCAGCTCACAGAGCTCCTACAATGAGCAGTTCTTC.

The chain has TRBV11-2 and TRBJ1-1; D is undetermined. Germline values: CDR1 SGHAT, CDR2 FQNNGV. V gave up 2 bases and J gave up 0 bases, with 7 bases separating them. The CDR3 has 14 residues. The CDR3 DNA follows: TGTGCCAGCAGCTTAACACCGATGAACACTGAAGCTTTCTTT. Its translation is CASSLTPMNTEAFF.

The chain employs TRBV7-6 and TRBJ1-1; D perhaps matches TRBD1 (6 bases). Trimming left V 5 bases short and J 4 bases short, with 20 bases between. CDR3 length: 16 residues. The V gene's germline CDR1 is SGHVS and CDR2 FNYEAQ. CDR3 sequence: CASSPGGAGWGTEAFF. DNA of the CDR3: TGTGCCAGCAGCCCCGGGGGGGCTGGTTGGGGCACTGAAGCTTTCTTT.

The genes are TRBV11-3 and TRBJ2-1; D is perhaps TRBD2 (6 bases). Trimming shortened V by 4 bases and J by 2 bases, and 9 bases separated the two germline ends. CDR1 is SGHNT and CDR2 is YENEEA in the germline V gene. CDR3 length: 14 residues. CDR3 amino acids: CASSSGLAYNEQFF. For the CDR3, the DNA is TGTGCCAGCAGCTCGGGACTGGCCTACAATGAGCAGTTCTTC. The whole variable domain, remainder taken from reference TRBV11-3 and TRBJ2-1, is EAGVVQSPRYKIIEKKQPVAFWCNPISGHNTLYWYLQNLGQGPELLIRYENEEAVDDSQLPKDRFSAERLKGVDSTLKIQPAELGDSAVYLCASSSGLAYNEQFFGPGTRLTVL.

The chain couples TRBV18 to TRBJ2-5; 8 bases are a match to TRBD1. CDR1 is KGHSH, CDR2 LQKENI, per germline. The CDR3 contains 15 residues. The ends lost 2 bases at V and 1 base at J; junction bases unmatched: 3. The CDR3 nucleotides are TGTGCCAGCTCACCAAGGACAGGGAGCCAAGAGACCCAGTACTTC. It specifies CASSPRTGSQETQYF.

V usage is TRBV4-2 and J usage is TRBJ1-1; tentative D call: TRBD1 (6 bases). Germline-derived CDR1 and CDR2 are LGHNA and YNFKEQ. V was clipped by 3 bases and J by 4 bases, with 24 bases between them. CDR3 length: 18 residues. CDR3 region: CASSHSRGLTQGSTEAFF. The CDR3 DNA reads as TGTGCCAGCAGCCATTCGCGGGGTCTAACCCAGGGGAGCACTGAAGCTTTCTTT.

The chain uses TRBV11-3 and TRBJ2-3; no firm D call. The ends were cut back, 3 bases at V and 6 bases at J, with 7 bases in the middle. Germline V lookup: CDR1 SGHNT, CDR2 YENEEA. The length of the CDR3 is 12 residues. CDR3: CASSFVGDTQYF. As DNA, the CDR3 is TGTGCCAGCAGCTTTGTTGGGGATACGCAGTATTTT.

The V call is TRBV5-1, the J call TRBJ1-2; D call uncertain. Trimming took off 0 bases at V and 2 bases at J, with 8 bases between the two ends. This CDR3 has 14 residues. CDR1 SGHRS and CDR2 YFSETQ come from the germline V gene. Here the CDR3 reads CASSLDRQNYGYTF. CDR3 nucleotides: TGCGCCAGCAGCTTGGATCGGCAGAACTATGGCTACACCTTC.

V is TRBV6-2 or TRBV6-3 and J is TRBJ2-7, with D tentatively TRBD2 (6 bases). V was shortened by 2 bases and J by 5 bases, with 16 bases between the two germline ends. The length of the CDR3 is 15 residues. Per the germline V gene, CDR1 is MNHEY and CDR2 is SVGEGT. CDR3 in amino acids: CASSYDRAGPDEQYF. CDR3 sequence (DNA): TGTGCCAGCAGTTACGACCGCGCGGGGCCGGACGAGCAGTACTTC.

The CDR3 is CASSPSYSRPGTDTQYF. In DNA, the CDR3 is TGTGCCAGCAGCCCATCCTACAGTAGGCCCGGGACAGATACGCAGTATTTT. The chain joins TRBV7-3 to TRBJ2-3, with no clear D. Germline V gene data show CDR1 as SGHTA and CDR2 as FQGTGA. The CDR3 consists of 17 residues. Trimming removed 5 bases at V and 3 bases at J, with 21 bases between.